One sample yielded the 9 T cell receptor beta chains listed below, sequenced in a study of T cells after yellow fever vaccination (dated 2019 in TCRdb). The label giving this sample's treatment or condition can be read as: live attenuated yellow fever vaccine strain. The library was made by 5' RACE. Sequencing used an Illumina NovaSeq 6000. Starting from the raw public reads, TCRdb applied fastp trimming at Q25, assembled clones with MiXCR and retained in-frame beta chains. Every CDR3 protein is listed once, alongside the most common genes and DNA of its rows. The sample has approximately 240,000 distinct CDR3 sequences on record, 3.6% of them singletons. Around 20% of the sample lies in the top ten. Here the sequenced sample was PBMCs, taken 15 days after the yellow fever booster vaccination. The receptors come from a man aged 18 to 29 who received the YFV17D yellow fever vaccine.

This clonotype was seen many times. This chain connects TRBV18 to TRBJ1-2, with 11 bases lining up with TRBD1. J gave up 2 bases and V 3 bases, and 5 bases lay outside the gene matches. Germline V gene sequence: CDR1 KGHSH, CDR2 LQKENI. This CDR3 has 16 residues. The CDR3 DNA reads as TGTGCCAGCTCACCGGAGGGACAGGGGGGGAACTATGGCTACACCTTC. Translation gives CASSPEGQGGNYGYTF.

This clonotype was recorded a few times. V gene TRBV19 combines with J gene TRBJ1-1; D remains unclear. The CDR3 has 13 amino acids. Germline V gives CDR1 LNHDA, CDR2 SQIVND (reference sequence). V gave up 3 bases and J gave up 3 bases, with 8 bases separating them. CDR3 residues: CASSMQAYTEAFF. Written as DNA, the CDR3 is TGTGCCAGTAGTATGCAGGCGTACACTGAAGCTTTCTTT.

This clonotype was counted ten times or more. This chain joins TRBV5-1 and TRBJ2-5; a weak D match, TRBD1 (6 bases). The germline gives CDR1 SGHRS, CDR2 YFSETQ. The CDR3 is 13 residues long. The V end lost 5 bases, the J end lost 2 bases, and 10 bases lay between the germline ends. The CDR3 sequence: CASSGQTQETQYF. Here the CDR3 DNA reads TGCGCCAGCAGTGGACAGACGCAAGAGACCCAGTACTTC.

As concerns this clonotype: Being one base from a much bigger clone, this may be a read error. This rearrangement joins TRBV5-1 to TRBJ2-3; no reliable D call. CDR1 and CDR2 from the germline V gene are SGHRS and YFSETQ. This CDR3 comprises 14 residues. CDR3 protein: CSSSLETVTDTQYF. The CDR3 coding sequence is TGCTCCAGCAGCTTGGAGACCGTCACAGATACGCAGTATTTT.

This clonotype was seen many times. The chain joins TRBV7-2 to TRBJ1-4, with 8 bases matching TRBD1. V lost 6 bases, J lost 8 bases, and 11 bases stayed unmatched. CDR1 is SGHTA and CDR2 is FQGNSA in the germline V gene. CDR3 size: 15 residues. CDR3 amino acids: CASRPATGAGEKLFF. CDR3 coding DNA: TGTGCCAGCAGGCCGGCGACAGGGGCCGGAGAAAAACTGTTTTTT.

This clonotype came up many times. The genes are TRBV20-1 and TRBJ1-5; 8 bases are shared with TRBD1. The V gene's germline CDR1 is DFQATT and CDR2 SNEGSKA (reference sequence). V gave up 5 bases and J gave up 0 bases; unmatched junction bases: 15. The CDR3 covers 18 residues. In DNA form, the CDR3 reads TGCAGTGCTCTGACAGGGGCCCTAAGTCCCTATAGCAATCAGCCCCAGCATTTT. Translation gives CSALTGALSPYSNQPQHF.

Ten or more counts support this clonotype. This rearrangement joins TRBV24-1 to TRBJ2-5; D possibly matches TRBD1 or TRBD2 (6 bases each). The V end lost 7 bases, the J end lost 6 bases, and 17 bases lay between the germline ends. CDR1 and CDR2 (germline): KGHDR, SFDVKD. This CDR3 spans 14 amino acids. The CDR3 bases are TGTGCCACCAGGGGGGGCCTAGAGGATCAGACCCAGTACTTC. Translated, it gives CATRGGLEDQTQYF.

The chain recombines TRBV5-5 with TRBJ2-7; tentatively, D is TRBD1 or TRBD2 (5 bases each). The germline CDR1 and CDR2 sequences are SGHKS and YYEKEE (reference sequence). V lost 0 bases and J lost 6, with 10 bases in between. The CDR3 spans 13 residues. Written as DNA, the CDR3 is TGTGCCAGCAGCTTGGGGGGGAAAGGCGAGCAGTACGTC. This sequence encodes CASSLGGKGEQYV.

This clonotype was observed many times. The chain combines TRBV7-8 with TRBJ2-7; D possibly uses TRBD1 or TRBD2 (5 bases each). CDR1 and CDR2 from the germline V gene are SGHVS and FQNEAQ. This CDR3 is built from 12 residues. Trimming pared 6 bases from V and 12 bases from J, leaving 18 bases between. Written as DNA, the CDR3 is TGTGCCAGCAGTTCCACATTAGCGAGGGGGTACTTC. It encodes CASSSTLARGYF. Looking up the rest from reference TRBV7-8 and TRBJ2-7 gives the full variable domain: GAGVSQSPRYKVAKRGQDVALRCDPISGHVSLFWYQQALGQGPEFLTYFQNEAQLDKSGLPSDRFFAERPEGSVSTLKIQRTQQEDSAVYLCASSSTLARGYFGPGTRLTVT.